This T cell receptor (beta chain) was sequenced for a study of blood T cell repertoires in COVID-19. The overall study: T cells, B-cell-depleted T cells, or PBMCs supplied cDNA or gDNA.

In the original processing: Scientists estimated how many nucleated cells there were by amplifying reference gene primers. Profiling relied on immunoSEQ multiplex PCR, and the TCRdb table lists in-frame clones only, not all of them. That table gives V, J and clone size, and the DNA gave D and trimming. The table shows around 280,000 clones, with approximately 91% occurring only once. The material sequenced was peripheral blood. The TCR sequence derives from a woman in her 30s with COVID-19, enrolled during active disease.

CDR3 bases: TGTGCCAGCAGTGAAGGCCGGGACAGGGGTACGCAGTACTTC. It specifies CASSEGRDRGTQYF. This sequence joins TRBV2 and TRBJ2-7; 10 bases match TRBD1. From germline, CDR1 is SNHLY and CDR2 FYNNEI. This CDR3 is built from 14 residues. After removal of 1 base from V and 9 bases from J, the junction contained 6 bases not matched to a gene. The entire variable domain, with the rest obtained from reference TRBV2 and TRBJ2-7, is as follows: EPEVTQTPSHQVTQMGQEVILRCVPISNHLYFYWYRQILGQKVEFLVSFYNNEISEKSEIFDDQFSVERPDGSNFTLKIRSTKLEDSAMYFCASSEGRDRGTQYFGPGTRLTVT.